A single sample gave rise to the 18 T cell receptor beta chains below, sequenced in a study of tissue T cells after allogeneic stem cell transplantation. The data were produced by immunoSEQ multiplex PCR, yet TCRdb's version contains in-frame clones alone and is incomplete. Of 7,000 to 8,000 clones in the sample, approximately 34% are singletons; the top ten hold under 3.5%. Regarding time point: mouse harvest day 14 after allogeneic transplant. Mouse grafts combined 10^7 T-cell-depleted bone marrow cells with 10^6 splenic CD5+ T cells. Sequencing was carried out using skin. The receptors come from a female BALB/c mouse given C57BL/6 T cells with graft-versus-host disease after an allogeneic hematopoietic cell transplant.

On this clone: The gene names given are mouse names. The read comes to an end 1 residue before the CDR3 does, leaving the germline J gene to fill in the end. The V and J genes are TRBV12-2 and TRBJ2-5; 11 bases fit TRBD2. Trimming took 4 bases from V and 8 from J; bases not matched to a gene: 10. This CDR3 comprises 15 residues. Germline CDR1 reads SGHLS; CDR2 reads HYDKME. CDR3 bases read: TGTGCCAGCTCACAACTGGGGGGGCGCCGGGGCACCCAGTAC. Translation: CASSQLGGRRGTQY. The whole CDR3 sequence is CASSQLGGRRGTQYF.

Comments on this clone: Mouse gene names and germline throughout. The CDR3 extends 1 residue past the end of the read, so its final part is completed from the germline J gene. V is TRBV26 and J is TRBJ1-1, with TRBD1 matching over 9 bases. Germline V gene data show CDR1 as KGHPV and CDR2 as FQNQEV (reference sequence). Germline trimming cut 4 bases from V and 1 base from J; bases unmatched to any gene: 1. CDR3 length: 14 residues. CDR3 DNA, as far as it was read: TGTGCCAGCAGTCCGGGACAGGGGAACACAGAAGTCTTC. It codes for CASSPGQGNTEVF. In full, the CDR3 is CASSPGQGNTEVFF. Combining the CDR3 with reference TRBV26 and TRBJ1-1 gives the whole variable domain NSKVIQTPRYLVKGQGQKAKMRCIPEKGHPVVFWYQQNKNNEFKFLINFQNQEVLQQIDMTEKRFSAECPSNSPCSLEIQSSEAGDSALYLCASSPGQGNTEVFFGKGTRLTVV.

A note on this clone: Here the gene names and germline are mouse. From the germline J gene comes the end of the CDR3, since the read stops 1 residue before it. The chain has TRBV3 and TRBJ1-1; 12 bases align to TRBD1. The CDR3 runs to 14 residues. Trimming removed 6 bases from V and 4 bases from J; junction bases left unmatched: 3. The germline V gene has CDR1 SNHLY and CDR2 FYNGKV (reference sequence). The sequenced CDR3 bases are TGTGCCAGCAGGGGGACAGGGGGCGGCACAGAAGTCTTC. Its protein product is CASRGTGGGTEVF. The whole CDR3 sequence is CASRGTGGGTEVFF.

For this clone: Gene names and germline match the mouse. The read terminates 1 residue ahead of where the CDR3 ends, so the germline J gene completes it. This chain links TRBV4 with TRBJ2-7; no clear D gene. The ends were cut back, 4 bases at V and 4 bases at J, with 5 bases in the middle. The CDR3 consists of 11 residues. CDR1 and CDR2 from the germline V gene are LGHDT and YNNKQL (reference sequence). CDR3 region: CASSSDYEQYF. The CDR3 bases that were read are TGTGCCAGCAGCTCAGATTATGAACAGTAC.

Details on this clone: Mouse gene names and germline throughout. CDR3 DNA, as far as it was read: TGCTCCAGCAGCCCACAGGGGGCAAGTCAAAACACCTTGTAC. Protein product: CSSSPQGASQNTLY. The whole CDR3 sequence reads CSSSPQGASQNTLYF. The J gene is TRBJ2-4, the V gene TRBV23; TRBD1 was called by the table and not checked on the DNA. The CDR3 extends 1 residue past the end of the read, so its final part is completed from the germline J gene. CDR3 length: 15 amino acids. Germline-derived CDR1 and CDR2 are KGHTA and FQNQQP.

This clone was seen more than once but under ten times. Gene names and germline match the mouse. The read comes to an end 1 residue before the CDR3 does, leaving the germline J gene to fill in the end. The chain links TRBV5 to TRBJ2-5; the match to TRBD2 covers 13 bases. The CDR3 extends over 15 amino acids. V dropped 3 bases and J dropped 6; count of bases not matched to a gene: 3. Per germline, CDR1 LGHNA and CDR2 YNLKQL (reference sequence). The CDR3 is CASSQDWGGRDTQYF. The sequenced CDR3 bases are TGTGCCAGCAGCCAGGACTGGGGGGGCAGGGACACCCAGTAC.

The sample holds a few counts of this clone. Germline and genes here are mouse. CDR3 residues: CASSLEGDEQYF. Incomplete CDR3 DNA: TGTGCCAGCAGCTTAGAAGGAGATGAACAGTAC. The chain links TRBV3 to TRBJ2-7; D not certain. The CDR3 end is not reached by the read, which stops 1 residue before it; the germline J gene fills it in. V gave up 1 base and J gave up 5 bases, with 6 bases separating them. Germline V lookup: CDR1 SNHLY, CDR2 FYNGKV (reference sequence). The CDR3 runs to 12 residues. The full variable domain, its missing parts supplied by reference TRBV3 and TRBJ2-7, is GPKVLQIPSHQIIDMGQMVTLNCDPVSNHLYFYWYKQILGQQMEFLVNFYNGKVMEKSKLFKDQFSVERPDGSYFTLKIQPTALEDSAVYFCASSLEGDEQYFGPGTRLTVL.

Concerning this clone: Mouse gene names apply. Incomplete CDR3 DNA: TGCTCCAGCAGTCAATCGCCCGGACAGGCGGACACAGAAGTCTTC. As protein: CSSSQSPGQADTEVF. Given in full, the CDR3 is CSSSQSPGQADTEVFF. The chain uses TRBV23 and TRBJ1-1; whether TRBD1, the table's D call, matches the DNA was not checked. Sequencing ends 1 residue short of the CDR3 end; the germline J gene provides the rest. The germline V gene encodes CDR1 KGHTA and CDR2 FQNQQP. This CDR3 region has 16 residues.

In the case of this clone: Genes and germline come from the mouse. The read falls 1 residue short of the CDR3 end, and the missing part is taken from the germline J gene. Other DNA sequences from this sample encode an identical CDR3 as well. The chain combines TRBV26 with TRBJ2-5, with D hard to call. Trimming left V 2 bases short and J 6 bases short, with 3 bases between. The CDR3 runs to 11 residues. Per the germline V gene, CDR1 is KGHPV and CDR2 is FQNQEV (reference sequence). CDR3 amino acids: CASSLRDTQYF. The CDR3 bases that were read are TGTGCCAGCAGTCTGCGGGACACCCAGTAC.

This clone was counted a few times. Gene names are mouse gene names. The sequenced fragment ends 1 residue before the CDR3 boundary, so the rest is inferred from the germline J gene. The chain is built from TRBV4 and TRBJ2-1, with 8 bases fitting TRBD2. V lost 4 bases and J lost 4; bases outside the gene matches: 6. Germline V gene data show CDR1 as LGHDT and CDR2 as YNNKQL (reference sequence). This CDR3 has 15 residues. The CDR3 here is CASSSSGGRYAEQFF. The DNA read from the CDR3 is TGTGCCAGCAGCTCGTCTGGGGGGCGGTATGCTGAGCAGTTC.

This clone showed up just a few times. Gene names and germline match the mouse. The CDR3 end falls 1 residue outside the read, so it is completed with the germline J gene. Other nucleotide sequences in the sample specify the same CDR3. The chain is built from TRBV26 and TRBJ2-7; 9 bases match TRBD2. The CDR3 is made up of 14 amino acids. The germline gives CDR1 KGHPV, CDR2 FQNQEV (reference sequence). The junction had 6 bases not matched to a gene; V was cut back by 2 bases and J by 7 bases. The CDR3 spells CASSLSGGALEQYF. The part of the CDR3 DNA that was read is TGTGCCAGCAGTCTGAGTGGGGGGGCGCTGGAACAGTAC.

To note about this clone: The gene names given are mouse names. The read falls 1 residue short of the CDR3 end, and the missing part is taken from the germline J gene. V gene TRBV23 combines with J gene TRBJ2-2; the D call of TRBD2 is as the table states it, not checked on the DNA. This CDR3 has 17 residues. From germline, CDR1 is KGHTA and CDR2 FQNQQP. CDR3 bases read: TGCTCCAGCAGACCGGGACTGGGGGGAATTGACACCGGGCAGCTCTAC. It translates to CSSRPGLGGIDTGQLY. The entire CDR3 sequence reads CSSRPGLGGIDTGQLYF.

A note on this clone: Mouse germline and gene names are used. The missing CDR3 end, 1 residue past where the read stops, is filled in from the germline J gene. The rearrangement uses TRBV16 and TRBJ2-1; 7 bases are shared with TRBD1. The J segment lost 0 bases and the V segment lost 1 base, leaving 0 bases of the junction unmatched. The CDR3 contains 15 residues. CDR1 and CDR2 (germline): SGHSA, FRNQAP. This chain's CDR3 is CASSLGDSNYAEQFF. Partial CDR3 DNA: TGTGCAAGCAGCTTAGGGGACAGTAACTATGCTGAGCAGTTC.

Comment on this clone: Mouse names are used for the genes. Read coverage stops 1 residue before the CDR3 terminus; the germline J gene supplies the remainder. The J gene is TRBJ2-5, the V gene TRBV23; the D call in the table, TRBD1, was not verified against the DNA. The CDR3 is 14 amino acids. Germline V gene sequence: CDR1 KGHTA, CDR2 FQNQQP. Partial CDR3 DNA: TGCTCCAGCAGTCAATCACAAGGACAGGACACCCAGTAC. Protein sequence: CSSSQSQGQDTQY. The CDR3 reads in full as CSSSQSQGQDTQYF.

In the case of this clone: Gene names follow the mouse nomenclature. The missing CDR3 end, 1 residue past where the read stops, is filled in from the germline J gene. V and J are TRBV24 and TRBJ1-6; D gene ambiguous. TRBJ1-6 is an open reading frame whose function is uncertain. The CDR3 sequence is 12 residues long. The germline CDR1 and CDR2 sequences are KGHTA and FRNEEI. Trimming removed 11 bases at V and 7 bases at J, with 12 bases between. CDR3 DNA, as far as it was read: TGTGCCGTAACGGGGAGGAATTCGCCCCTCTAC. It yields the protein CAVTGRNSPLY. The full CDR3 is CAVTGRNSPLYF.

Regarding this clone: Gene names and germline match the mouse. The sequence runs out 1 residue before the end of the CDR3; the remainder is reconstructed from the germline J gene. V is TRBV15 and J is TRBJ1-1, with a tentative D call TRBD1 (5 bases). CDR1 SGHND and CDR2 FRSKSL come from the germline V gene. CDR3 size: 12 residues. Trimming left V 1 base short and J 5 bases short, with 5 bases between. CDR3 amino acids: CASSLGTTEVFF. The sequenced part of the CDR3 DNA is TGTGCCAGCAGTTTAGGGACAACAGAAGTCTTC.

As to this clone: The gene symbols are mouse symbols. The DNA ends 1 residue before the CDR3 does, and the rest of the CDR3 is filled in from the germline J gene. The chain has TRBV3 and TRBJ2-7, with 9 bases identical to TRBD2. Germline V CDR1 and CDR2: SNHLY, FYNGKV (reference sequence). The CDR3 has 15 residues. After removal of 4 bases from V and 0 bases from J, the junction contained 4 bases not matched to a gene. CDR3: CASSSGTGSSYEQYF. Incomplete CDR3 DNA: TGTGCCAGCAGCTCCGGGACTGGGAGCTCCTATGAACAGTAC.

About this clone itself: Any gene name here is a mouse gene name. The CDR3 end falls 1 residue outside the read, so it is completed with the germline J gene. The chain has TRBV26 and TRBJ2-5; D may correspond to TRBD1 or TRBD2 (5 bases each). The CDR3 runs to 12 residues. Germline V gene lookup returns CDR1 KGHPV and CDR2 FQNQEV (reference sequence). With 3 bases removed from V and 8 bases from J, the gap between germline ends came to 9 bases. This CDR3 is CASSLGAGTQYF. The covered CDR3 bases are TGTGCCAGCAGTCTCGGGGCGGGCACCCAGTAC.